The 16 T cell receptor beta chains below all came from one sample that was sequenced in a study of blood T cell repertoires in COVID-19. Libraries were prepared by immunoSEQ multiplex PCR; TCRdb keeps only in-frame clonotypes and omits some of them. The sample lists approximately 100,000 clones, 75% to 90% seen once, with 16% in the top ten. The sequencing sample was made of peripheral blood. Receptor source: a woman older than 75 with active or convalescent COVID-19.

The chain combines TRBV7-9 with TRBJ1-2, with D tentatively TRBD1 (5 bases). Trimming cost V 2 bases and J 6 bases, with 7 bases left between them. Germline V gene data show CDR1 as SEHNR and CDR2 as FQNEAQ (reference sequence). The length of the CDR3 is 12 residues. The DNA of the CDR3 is TGTGCCAGCAGCTTACGGGGGGATGGCTACACCTTC. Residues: CASSLRGDGYTF.

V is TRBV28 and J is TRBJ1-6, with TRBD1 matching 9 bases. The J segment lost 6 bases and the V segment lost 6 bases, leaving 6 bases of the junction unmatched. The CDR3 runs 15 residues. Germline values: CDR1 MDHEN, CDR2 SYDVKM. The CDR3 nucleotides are TGTGCCAGCAGCTACCGGGACAGGGTTAATTCACCCCTCCACTTT. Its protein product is CASSYRDRVNSPLHF.

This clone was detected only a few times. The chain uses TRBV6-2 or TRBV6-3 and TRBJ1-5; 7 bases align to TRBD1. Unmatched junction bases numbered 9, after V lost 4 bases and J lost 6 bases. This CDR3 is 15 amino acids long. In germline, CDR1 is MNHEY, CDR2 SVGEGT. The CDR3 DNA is TGTGCCAGCAGTTCCGAGACAGGGTGGCGTCAGCCCCAGCATTTT. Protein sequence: CASSSETGWRQPQHF.

The chain's CDR3 is CAISEGQDTQYF. CDR3 sequence (DNA): TGTGCCATCAGTGAGGGGCAGGATACGCAGTATTTT. This chain connects TRBV10-3 to TRBJ2-3; D gene ambiguous. This CDR3 region has 12 residues. Looked up from germline, CDR1 is ENHRY and CDR2 is SYGVKD. Deletions cut 2 bases from V and 6 bases from J, with 6 bases between.

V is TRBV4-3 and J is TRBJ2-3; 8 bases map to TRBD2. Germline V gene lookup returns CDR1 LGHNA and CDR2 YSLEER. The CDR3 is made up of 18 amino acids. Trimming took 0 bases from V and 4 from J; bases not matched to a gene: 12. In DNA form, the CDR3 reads TGCGCCAGCAGCCAAGAGGTTAGCGGGGCCCACAGGGCAGATACGCAGTATTTT. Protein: CASSQEVSGAHRADTQYF.

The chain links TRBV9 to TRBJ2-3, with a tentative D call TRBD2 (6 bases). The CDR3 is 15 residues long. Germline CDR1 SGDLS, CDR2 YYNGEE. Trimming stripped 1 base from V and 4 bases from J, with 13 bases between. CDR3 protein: CASSVSSGWADTQYF. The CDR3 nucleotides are TGTGCCAGCAGCGTAAGCAGCGGGTGGGCAGATACGCAGTATTTT. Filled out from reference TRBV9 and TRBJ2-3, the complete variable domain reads DSGVTQTPKHLITATGQRVTLRCSPRSGDLSVYWYQQSLDQGLQFLIQYYNGEERAKGNILERFSAQQFPDLHSELNLSSLELGDSALYFCASSVSSGWADTQYFGPGTRLTVL.

Written as DNA, the CDR3 is TGTGCCAGCAGTTTATCAGGGGGCGGGGTTGGCTACACCTTC. This sequence encodes CASSLSGGGVGYTF. The rearrangement joins TRBV27 to TRBJ1-2, with 7 bases aligning to TRBD1. From germline, CDR1 is MNHEY and CDR2 SMNVEV (reference sequence). V lost 0 bases, J lost 7 bases, and 5 bases stayed unmatched. This CDR3 comprises 14 residues.

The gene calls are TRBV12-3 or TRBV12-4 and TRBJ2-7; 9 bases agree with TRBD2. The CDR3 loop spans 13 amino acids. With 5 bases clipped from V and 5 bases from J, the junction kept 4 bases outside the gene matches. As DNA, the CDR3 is TGTGCCAGCAGTCTTAGCGGGAGCCACGAGCAGTACTTC. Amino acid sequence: CASSLSGSHEQYF.

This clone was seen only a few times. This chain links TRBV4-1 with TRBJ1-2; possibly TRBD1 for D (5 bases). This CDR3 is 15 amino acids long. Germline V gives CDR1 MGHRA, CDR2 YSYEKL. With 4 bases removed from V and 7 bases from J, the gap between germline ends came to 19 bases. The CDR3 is CASSLPTDRFGGYTF. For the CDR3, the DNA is TGCGCCAGCAGCCTACCGACAGACAGATTCGGTGGCTACACCTTC.

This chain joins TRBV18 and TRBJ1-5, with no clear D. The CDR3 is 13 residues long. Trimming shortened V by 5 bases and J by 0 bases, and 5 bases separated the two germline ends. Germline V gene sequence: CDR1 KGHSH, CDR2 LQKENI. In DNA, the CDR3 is TGTGCCAGCTCAGTAGCTAGCAATCAGCCCCAGCATTTT. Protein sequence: CASSVASNQPQHF.

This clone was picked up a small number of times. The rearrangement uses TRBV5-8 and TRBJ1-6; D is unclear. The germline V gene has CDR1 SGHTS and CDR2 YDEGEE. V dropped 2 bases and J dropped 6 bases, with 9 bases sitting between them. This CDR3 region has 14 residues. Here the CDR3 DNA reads TGTGCCAGCAGCTTCCGGGAGCTTAATTCACCCCTCCACTTT. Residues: CASSFRELNSPLHF.

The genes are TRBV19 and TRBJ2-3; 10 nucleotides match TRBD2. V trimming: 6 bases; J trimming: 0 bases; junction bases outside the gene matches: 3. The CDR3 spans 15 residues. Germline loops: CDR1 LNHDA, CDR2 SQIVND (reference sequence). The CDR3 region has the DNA TGTGCCAGTAGGAGCGGGGGGGCTAGCACAGATACGCAGTATTTT. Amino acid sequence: CASRSGGASTDTQYF.

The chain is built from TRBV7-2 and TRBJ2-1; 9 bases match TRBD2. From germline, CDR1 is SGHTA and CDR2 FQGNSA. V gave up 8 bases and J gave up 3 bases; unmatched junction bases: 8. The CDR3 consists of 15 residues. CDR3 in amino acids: CASGPSSGSYNEQFF. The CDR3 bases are TGTGCCAGCGGCCCAAGTAGCGGGAGCTACAATGAGCAGTTCTTC.

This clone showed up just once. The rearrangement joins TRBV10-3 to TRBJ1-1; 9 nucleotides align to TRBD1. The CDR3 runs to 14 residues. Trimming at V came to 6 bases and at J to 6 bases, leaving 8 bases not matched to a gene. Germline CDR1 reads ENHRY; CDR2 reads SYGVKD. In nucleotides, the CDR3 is TGTGCCATCAGCTTGGACAGGGGTTTGTCTGAAGCTTTCTTT. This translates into CAISLDRGLSEAFF.

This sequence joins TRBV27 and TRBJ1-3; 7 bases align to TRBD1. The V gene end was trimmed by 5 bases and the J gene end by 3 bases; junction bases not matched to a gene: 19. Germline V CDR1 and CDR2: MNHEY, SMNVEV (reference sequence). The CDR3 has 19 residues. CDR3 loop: CASSRLPGQRSPFGNTIYF. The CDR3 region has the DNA TGTGCCAGCAGTAGGCTTCCGGGACAGAGATCCCCTTTTGGAAACACCATATATTTT.

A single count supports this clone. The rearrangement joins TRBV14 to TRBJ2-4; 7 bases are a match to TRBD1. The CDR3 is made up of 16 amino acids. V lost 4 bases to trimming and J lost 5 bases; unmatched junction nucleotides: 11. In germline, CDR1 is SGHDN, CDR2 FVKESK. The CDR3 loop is CASSRSRDSYENIQYF. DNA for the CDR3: TGTGCCAGCAGCCGATCGAGGGACAGCTACGAAAACATTCAGTACTTC.